A single sample is the source of the 2 T cell receptor beta chains below, sequenced in a study of blood T cell repertoires in COVID-19. TCRdb keeps only in-frame clones here, not all; method: immunoSEQ multiplex PCR. The sample yields some 340,000 clones, approximately 90% seen once. The sequenced sample was PBMCs or T cells enriched from blood (not recorded which). These TCRs come from a woman under 40 who had been exposed to COVID-19.

The CDR3 is CASSYRQEYNSPLHF. DNA of the CDR3: TGTGCCAGCAGCTATCGACAGGAGTATAATTCACCCCTCCACTTT. The chain couples TRBV5-6 to TRBJ1-6; tentatively, D is TRBD1 (6 bases). The CDR3 loop spans 15 amino acids. Trimming pared 3 bases from V and 4 bases from J, leaving 11 bases between. Per germline, CDR1 SGHDT and CDR2 YYEEEE.

The V and J genes are TRBV7-2 and TRBJ2-7; D is possibly TRBD2 (6 bases). V was clipped by 5 bases and J by 0 bases, with 8 bases between them. Per germline, CDR1 SGHTA and CDR2 FQGNSA. The CDR3 loop spans 13 amino acids. The CDR3 spells CASSRDFSYEQYF. CDR3 nucleotides: TGTGCCAGCAGCCGGGACTTCTCCTACGAGCAGTACTTC. Drawing the rest from reference TRBV7-2 and TRBJ2-7, the complete variable domain is GAGVSQSPSNKVTEKGKDVELRCDPISGHTALYWYRQSLGQGLEFLIYFQGNSAPDKSGLPSDRFSAERTGGSVSTLTIQRTQQEDSAVYLCASSRDFSYEQYFGPGTRLTVT.